This entry is about one T cell receptor beta chain. Its antigen is still unknown. This sample was taken from a study of shared clonotypes between healthy human individuals. Study-level results: The sharing of 4.5% to 6.5% of naive CD4 clonotypes was seen across a few donors.

Assay: immunoSEQ multiplex PCR; the TCRdb copy retains only in-frame clones and omits some. The sample shows around 1.1 million clones, 70% to 80% of them seen only once. The CDR3 runs 13 residues. The ends were cut back, 2 bases at V and 2 bases at J, with 6 bases in the middle. The germline CDR1 and CDR2 sequences are SNHLY and FYNNEI. Donors included only healthy HIV-negative adults lacking recent acute infections or vaccinations. Everyone who donated was a Caucasian adult who lived in Nashville, Tennessee. The receptor was isolated from a young man in good health. Some clones in this sample may be carry-over from other donors' samples. The sequencing input was memory CD4+ T cells from PBMCs. Sample subset: CD45RA-negative fraction. The chain links TRBV2 to TRBJ2-5, with D unclear. The CDR3 region has the DNA TGTGCCAGCAGTGAACAGCCTCAAGAGACCCAGTACTTC. This gives the protein CASSEQPQETQYF.